The next 5 T cell receptor beta chains were all read from a single sample in a study of regulatory T cells in long-lasting Graves disease. Time point in this sample: newly diagnosed GD, antithyroid drugs for less than 3 months. After RNA was extracted from PBMCs, the TCR library was made from it. Building of the TCR beta libraries involved iRepertoire HTBI primers and Arm-PCR of CDR3 regions. In TCRdb, the multiplex PCR reads were re-called with MiXCR into one record per CDR3 protein. The sample yields more than 400,000 distinct CDR3 sequences, around 15% seen once. This sample was also put to use in a study of T cells in Graves' hyperthyroidism and ophthalmopathy.

The sample consisted of peripheral blood mononuclear cells (PBMCs), taken at new diagnosis, from a patient treated with antithyroid drugs. The receptors were sampled from a man in his forties with Graves disease.

In its sample, this clonotype was seen a few times. This chain connects TRBV12-3 or TRBV12-4 to TRBJ2-1, with D possibly being TRBD2 (5 bases). Trimming removed 1 base from V and 8 bases from J, with 9 bases in between. The CDR3 length is 13 residues. The CDR3 region has the DNA TGTGCCAGCAGTTTAGGACCGGAGGATGAGCAGTTCTTC. This gives the protein CASSLGPEDEQFF.

This clonotype was found a few times. The rearrangement joins TRBV9 to TRBJ2-3; no firm D call. V lost 0 bases and J lost 2, with 16 bases in between. Per the germline V gene, CDR1 is SGDLS and CDR2 is YYNGEE. The CDR3 contains 17 residues. CDR3 in DNA: TGTGCCAGCAGCGTAGTCGGCACTATCCCCAACACAGATACGCAGTATTTT. Translation gives CASSVVGTIPNTDTQYF. The whole variable domain, filled in from reference TRBV9 and TRBJ2-3, reads DSGVTQTPKHLITATGQRVTLRCSPRSGDLSVYWYQQSLDQGLQFLIQYYNGEERAKGNILERFSAQQFPDLHSELNLSSLELGDSALYFCASSVVGTIPNTDTQYFGPGTRLTVL.

V and J are TRBV5-1 and TRBJ2-2; D gene uncertain. This CDR3 is built from 17 residues. The germline V gene has CDR1 SGHRS and CDR2 YFSETQ. Trimming stripped 3 bases from V and 0 bases from J, with 15 bases between. DNA for the CDR3: TGCGCCAGCAGCTCGGAACCCCAGGCAGCGAACACCGGGGAGCTGTTTTTT. It translates to CASSSEPQAANTGELFF.

This clonotype came up a few times. The gene calls are TRBV24-1 and TRBJ2-7; perhaps TRBD1 as D (5 bases). V was clipped by 4 bases and J by 4 bases, with 19 bases between them. Germline CDR1 KGHDR, CDR2 SFDVKD. There are 16 residues in the CDR3. The CDR3 DNA reads as TGTGCCACCAGTGACTCCGGACAATCAAGGGTTTACGAGCAGTACTTC. Amino acid sequence: CATSDSGQSRVYEQYF.

This clonotype has just a few counts. Written as DNA, the CDR3 is TGCGCCAGCAGTGCTCGGGGGCAGGGGGGGTACCGGGAGACCCAGTACTTC. It encodes CASSARGQGGYRETQYF. The rearrangement uses TRBV10-2 and TRBJ2-5, with D possibly being TRBD1 or TRBD2 (7 bases each). Trimming removed 4 bases from V and 5 bases from J, with 23 bases in between. This CDR3 is built from 17 residues. The germline gives CDR1 WSHSY, CDR2 SAAADI.